This is a list of T cell receptor beta chains from one sample in a study of cytomegalovirus exposure and HLA in healthy donors. Profiling relied on immunoSEQ multiplex PCR, and the TCRdb table lists in-frame clones only, not all of them. The profile shows approximately 190,000 clones, roughly 81% of them singletons. The material sequenced was PBMCs. Every receptor here comes from a woman in her 30s in good health and CMV-seropositive. The CDR3 runs from the conserved cysteine through the conserved F or W. The order of the fields is CDR3 length, V gene, D gene, J gene, clone size, CDR3 DNA, CDR3 protein. D genes are given only for firm matches. The size field is filled for only some rows; it gives once, few, many or a size class.

length: 13; V: TRBV28; D: NA; J: TRBJ2-4; size: NA; DNA: TGTGCCAGCAGTCTTCCAGCGGAAAACATTCAGTACTTC; CDR3: CASSLPAENIQYF
length: 13; V: TRBV29-1; D: TRBD1; J: TRBJ2-5; size: NA; DNA: TGCAGCGTTGTTAGGACAGGGCGTGAGACCCAGTACTTC; CDR3: CSVVRTGRETQYF
length: 15; V: TRBV5-1; D: TRBD1; J: TRBJ2-4; size: NA; DNA: TGCGCCAGCAGCTATGGTGACAGGGTCAAAAACATTCAGTACTTC; CDR3: CASSYGDRVKNIQYF
length: 16; V: TRBV28; D: NA; J: TRBJ1-2; size: NA; DNA: TGTGCCAGCAGTTCTACCTCCTGGACAGACGGAGGCGGCTACACCTTC; CDR3: CASSSTSWTDGGGYTF
length: 15; V: TRBV29-1; D: TRBD2; J: TRBJ2-7; size: NA; DNA: TGCAGCGTTGGGACTAGCGGGGACTTTCCCTACGAGCAGTACTTC; CDR3: CSVGTSGDFPYEQYF
length: 16; V: TRBV11-2; D: TRBD1; J: TRBJ2-7; size: NA; DNA: TGTGCCAGCAGCTTCTTGACAGGGGAGAGCTCCTACGAGCAGTACTTC; CDR3: CASSFLTGESSYEQYF
length: 16; V: TRBV11-2; D: NA; J: TRBJ2-5; size: NA; DNA: TGTGCCAGCAGCTTAGGGGGTTCTAGCGTCCCAGAGACCCAGTACTTC; CDR3: CASSLGGSSVPETQYF
length: 15; V: TRBV29-1; D: NA; J: TRBJ1-5; size: once; DNA: TGCAGCGTTAAAGATCAGGGGCGTGGGAATCAGCCCCAGCATTTT; CDR3: CSVKDQGRGNQPQHF
length: 15; V: TRBV19; D: TRBD1; J: TRBJ2-5; size: NA; DNA: TGTGCCAGTAGTAGCAAGGGGACAGGGCCCGAGACCCAGTACTTC; CDR3: CASSSKGTGPETQYF
length: 17; V: TRBV5-1; D: NA; J: TRBJ2-5; size: NA; DNA: TGCGCCAGCAGCTTGGTTCCCCACCAGGGGAACCAAGAGACCCAGTACTTC; CDR3: CASSLVPHQGNQETQYF
length: 15; V: TRBV7-2; D: NA; J: TRBJ2-7; size: NA; DNA: TGTGCCAGCAGCCCCAGGCAGGGTACCCCCTACGAGCAGTACTTC; CDR3: CASSPRQGTPYEQYF
length: 17; V: TRBV7-3; D: TRBD1; J: TRBJ2-1; size: NA; DNA: TGTGCCAGCAGCCCTCGTATGACAGGGGGCCCCTACAATGAGCAGTTCTTC; CDR3: CASSPRMTGGPYNEQFF